The present TCR beta chain was sequenced within a study of T cell responses to AZD1222 COVID-19 vaccine. Germline CDR1 reads LNHDA; CDR2 reads SQIVND (reference sequence). There are 14 residues in the CDR3. Trimming stripped 7 bases from V and 2 bases from J, with 11 bases between. Assay used: immunoSEQ multiplex PCR; TCRdb lists only in-frame clones, some missing. The data contain roughly 140,000 clones, 94% of them singletons. The study's findings and limits: Dominant CD4 TCR responses targeted spike regions 160-218 and 743-854.

Notes on this clone: What it binds is not known.

The specimen comprised peripheral blood, sampled on day 0 of AZD1222 vaccination. The TCR originated in an adult in good health. The chain uses TRBV19 and TRBJ2-2; possibly TRBD1 for D (5 bases). CDR3 loop: CASTRTFNTGELFF. CDR3 sequence (DNA): TGTGCCAGTACCCGGACATTTAACACCGGGGAGCTGTTTTTT. The complete variable domain, with remaining parts taken from reference TRBV19 and TRBJ2-2, reads DGGITQSPKYLFRKEGQNVTLSCEQNLNHDAMYWYRQDPGQGLRLIYYSQIVNDFQKGDIAEGYSVSREKKESFPLTVTSAQKNPTAFYLCASTRTFNTGELFFGEGSRLTVL.